This TCR beta chain was documented in a study of cytomegalovirus exposure and HLA in healthy donors. This CDR3 is built from 14 residues. V shed 2 bases and J 5 bases; nucleotides not matched to a gene: 3. CDR1 and CDR2 (germline): MNHNY, SVGAGI (reference sequence). The PCR used 60 Vbeta and 13 Jbeta primers. Generated by immunoSEQ multiplex PCR, the TCRdb table keeps only in-frame clones and is missing some. The sample holds roughly 150,000 clones; 76% are singletons and the top ten take approximately 2.8%. The receptor's source is a male donor in good health and CMV-seronegative. The sample was PBMCs. The chain recombines TRBV6-6 with TRBJ1-5; 7 positions agree with TRBD1. The CDR3 is CASSYGQAHQPQHF. CDR3 bases: TGTGCCAGCAGTTACGGACAGGCACATCAGCCCCAGCATTTT.